This is a list of T cell receptor beta chains from one sample in a study of blood T cell repertoires in COVID-19. Sequenced by immunoSEQ multiplex PCR; TCRdb stores in-frame clones only, minus some. The table lists under 150,000 clones, around 80% of them singletons. The specimen sequenced was peripheral blood. The receptors derive from a man between 65 and 85 years old with acute or convalescent COVID-19. The CDR3 runs from the conserved cysteine through the conserved F or W. D genes are given only for firm matches. Clone size is stated in some rows and not others, as once, few, many or a class when expanded.

v_call	j_call	clone_size	d_call	cdr3_nt	cdr3_aa
TRBV30	TRBJ1-4	.	.	TGTGCCTGGAGTGTGGGCCCGGGGGAAAAAAAACTGTTTTTT	CAWSVGPGEKKLFF
TRBV4-2	TRBJ1-6	many	.	TGTGCCAGCAGCCAAGATACGAGTTCACCCCTCCACTTT	CASSQDTSSPLHF
TRBV7-9	TRBJ1-2	.	.	TGTGCCAGCAGGCAGACGCCCACACGGGGGACCGCTGGCTACACCTTC	CASRQTPTRGTAGYTF
TRBV29-1	TRBJ1-3	.	.	TGCAGCGTTGGGTACAAATCTGGAAACACCATATATTTT	CSVGYKSGNTIYF
TRBV6-2/TRBV6-3	TRBJ1-5	.	.	TGTGCCAGCAGTTACACAAACAGGGTCAATCAGCCCCAGCATTTT	CASSYTNRVNQPQHF
TRBV23-1	TRBJ1-1	.	.	TGCGCCAGCCCAATGGGGAGGAACACTGAAGCTTTCTTT	CASPMGRNTEAFF
TRBV2	TRBJ2-7	.	.	TGTGCCAGCAGTCTTCTCTACGAGCAGTACTTC	CASSLLYEQYF
TRBV10-3	TRBJ1-1	.	.	TGTGCCATCAGTGAACAAGTCGGGGGGACGGGGGCTTTCTTT	CAISEQVGGTGAFF
TRBV28	TRBJ2-2	.	.	TGTGCCAGCAGCCGCCCGACAGGAGAAGGAGTAACCGGGGAGCTGTTTTTT	CASSRPTGEGVTGELFF
TRBV10-3	TRBJ2-3	.	.	TGTGCCACCACTCAGGGGCGGACAGATACGCAGTATTTT	CATTQGRTDTQYF
TRBV2	TRBJ1-1	.	.	TGTGCCAGTGGGAGAGGGTGGGTGAACACTGAAGCTTTCTTT	CASGRGWVNTEAFF
TRBV5-1	TRBJ1-2	.	TRBD1	TGCGCCAGCAGCCAACAGGACAGGAGGTATGGCTACACCTTC	CASSQQDRRYGYTF
TRBV6-5	TRBJ1-4	.	.	TGTGCCAGCCTGTTTTCGTCTAATGAAAAACTGTTTTTT	CASLFSSNEKLFF
TRBV4-1	TRBJ1-3	.	.	TGCGCCAGCAGCCAAGAAGGGACTTCTGGTGGAAACACCATATATTTT	CASSQEGTSGGNTIYF
TRBV9	TRBJ2-3	.	TRBD2	TGTGCCAGCAGCGTAGGGCTAGCGGTTGGTGGAGATACGCAGTATTTT	CASSVGLAVGGDTQYF
TRBV12-5	TRBJ1-1	.	.	TGTGCTAGTGGTTTAATGGGGCAGGGCACTGAAGCTTTCTTT	CASGLMGQGTEAFF
TRBV5-6	TRBJ2-2	.	TRBD1	TGTGCCAGCAGCTTGATCAACAGGGGGCGCGGAGAGCTGTTTTTT	CASSLINRGRGELFF
TRBV6-5	TRBJ2-7	.	.	TGTGCCAGCAGTCCCCTGGCAGGATCCGCCTACGAGCAGTACTTC	CASSPLAGSAYEQYF
TRBV2	TRBJ1-4	.	.	TGTGCCAGCAGTAGAGACAGGTTTGGGTTTGATGAAAAACTGTTTTTT	CASSRDRFGFDEKLFF
TRBV19	TRBJ1-6	few	.	TGTGCCAGTAGTAATACTCAAGATTCACCCCTCCACTTT	CASSNTQDSPLHF
TRBV19	TRBJ2-7	.	TRBD1	TGTGCCAAGGGGGACAGGGGCTGCAACGAGCAGTACTTC	CAKGDRGCNEQYF
TRBV5-1	TRBJ2-7	.	.	TGCGCCAGCAGCTTAGGGGGGGCAAACGGTGAGAACCAGTACTTC	CASSLGGANGENQYF
TRBV5-8	TRBJ2-3	.	TRBD2	TGTGCCAGCAGCTTCCTAGCGGGGAGGAAAGATACGCAGTATTTT	CASSFLAGRKDTQYF
TRBV5-1	TRBJ2-7	.	TRBD2	TGCGCCAGCAGCTTGGCCGGGGGGGCCTCCTACGAGCAGTACTTC	CASSLAGGASYEQYF
TRBV28	TRBJ1-1	.	.	TGTGCCAGCAGTTGGATGGGACTGACGAACACTGAAGCTTTCTTT	CASSWMGLTNTEAFF
TRBV3-1/TRBV3-2	TRBJ2-3	once	TRBD2	TGTGCCAGCAGCCAATGGGGAGGACTAGCAGGAGATACGCAGTATTTT	CASSQWGGLAGDTQYF
TRBV6-1	TRBJ1-6	.	.	TGTGCCAGCAGTGAATTAACGACAGCCTCACCCCTCCACTTT	CASSELTTASPLHF
TRBV7-7	TRBJ1-5	few	.	TGTGCTAGCAGACCCCAGGGGACTAGCAATCAGCCCCAGCATTTT	CASRPQGTSNQPQHF
TRBV7-2	TRBJ2-4	.	.	TGTGCCAGCAGCTTAGCAGGGGGCAAAAACATTCAGTACTTC	CASSLAGGKNIQYF
TRBV12-3/TRBV12-4	TRBJ1-1	.	.	TGTGCCAGCAGTTTAGTTAGGGGAAGCAGGGCTTTCTTT	CASSLVRGSRAFF
TRBV12-3/TRBV12-4	TRBJ1-2	few	.	TGTGCCAGCGGCCCACAGGGTCACTATGGCTACACCTTC	CASGPQGHYGYTF
TRBV30	TRBJ2-1	.	TRBD2	TGTGCCTGGAGTGCCTGGGGTAGCGGGGGTGTAGATGAGCAGTTCTTC	CAWSAWGSGGVDEQFF
TRBV5-1	TRBJ2-3	.	.	TGCGCCAGCAGCTCCAGGGGTGACACAGATACGCAGTATTTT	CASSSRGDTDTQYF
TRBV28	TRBJ2-5	.	TRBD2	TGTGCCAGCTTTACTAGCGGGGAAGGGGAGACCCAGTACTTC	CASFTSGEGETQYF
TRBV21-1	TRBJ2-5	few	.	TGTGCCAGCAGCAATGCGAGGGCCCCGAAAGAGACCCAGTACTTC	CASSNARAPKETQYF
TRBV19	TRBJ2-1	once	TRBD2	TGTGCCAGTAGGGCGTTGGGACTAGGGTTTGGGCAGTTCTTC	CASRALGLGFGQFF
TRBV12-3/TRBV12-4	TRBJ1-2	.	.	TGTGCCAGCAGTTTACGAGGGTATGGCTACACCTTC	CASSLRGYGYTF
TRBV6-5	TRBJ1-1	.	TRBD1	TGTGCCAGCAGGCAGGGGGTTGGCACTGAAGCTTTCTTT	CASRQGVGTEAFF
TRBV5-3	TRBJ1-1	.	.	TGTGCCAGAAGCTCCGGGTGGGCTGAAGCTTTCTTT	CARSSGWAEAFF
TRBV15	TRBJ1-3	.	.	TGTGCCACCCGGCCGGGGTCAGGAAACACCATATATTTT	CATRPGSGNTIYF
TRBV6-6	TRBJ1-5	.	.	TGTGCCAGCAGTTACCAGGACAGTCCCAATCAGCCCCAGCATTTT	CASSYQDSPNQPQHF
TRBV4-1	TRBJ2-2	.	.	TGCGCCAGCAGCCAAGCGACAGGGACTAGGAACACCGGGGAGCTGTTTTTT	CASSQATGTRNTGELFF
TRBV5-1	TRBJ2-7	.	.	TGCGCCAGCAGCGACAGGCGGAGCTCCTACGAGCAGTACTTC	CASSDRRSSYEQYF
TRBV19	TRBJ2-2	.	TRBD1	TGTGCCAGTACCTGGACAGGGGTGGGCGGGGAGCTGTTTTTT	CASTWTGVGGELFF